The 27 T cell receptor beta chains in this list originate from one sample, sequenced in a study of OX40 agonist ivuxolimab in advanced cancers. The repertoire was sequenced with immunoSEQ multiplex PCR; TCRdb's copy has only in-frame clones and lacks some. The table records 50,000 to 55,000 clones, 80% to 90% of them present only once. The sequencing used CD4+ or CD8+ T cells sorted from blood, collected in a trial of the OX40 agonist ivuxolimab. The source of these receptors is an adult with an advanced solid tumor such as melanoma, head and neck, liver or kidney cancer.

This clone was picked up a small number of times. The rearrangement uses TRBV27 and TRBJ2-1; 12 nucleotides match TRBD2. V lost 5 bases and J lost 4; bases outside the gene matches: 6. CDR3 size: 16 residues. Germline CDR1 reads MNHEY; CDR2 reads SMNVEV (reference sequence). In DNA form, the CDR3 reads TGTGCCAGCAGTCACCCCCTAGCGGGGGGGTACAATGAGCAGTTCTTC. Translation gives CASSHPLAGGYNEQFF.

The chain is built from TRBV28 and TRBJ2-7; 12 nucleotides agree with TRBD2. The CDR3 length is 16 residues. The germline V gene encodes CDR1 MDHEN and CDR2 SYDVKM. J gave up 4 bases and V 8 bases, and 12 bases lay outside the gene matches. The CDR3 DNA reads as TGTGCCAGCCCCCTGCTAGCGGGAGGGTGGAGTTACGAGCAGTACTTC. It translates to CASPLLAGGWSYEQYF.

The J gene is TRBJ1-4, the V gene TRBV10-3; 9 nucleotides agree with TRBD1. V lost 3 bases to trimming and J lost 7 bases; unmatched junction nucleotides: 3. The CDR3 is 14 residues long. The germline V gene has CDR1 ENHRY and CDR2 SYGVKD. The CDR3 reads CAISDGTGLEKLFF. The CDR3 nucleotides are TGTGCCATCAGTGATGGGACAGGGCTTGAAAAACTGTTTTTT.

This chain connects TRBV6-1 to TRBJ2-2; D not certain. Looked up from germline, CDR1 is MNHNS and CDR2 is SASEGT. The CDR3 has 15 amino acids. Trimming removed 5 bases from V and 5 bases from J, with 15 bases in between. CDR3 nucleotides: TGTGCCAGCAGTCCCGGAGCCCCGAGTACCGGGGAGCTGTTTTTT. Amino acid sequence: CASSPGAPSTGELFF.

About this clone: In the same sample, other DNA sequences code for this CDR3. This chain uses TRBV7-9 with TRBJ2-5, with D possibly TRBD2 on 6 matching bases. Germline CDR1 is SEHNR and CDR2 is FQNEAQ (reference sequence). The V and J ends lost 1 base and 2 bases respectively, with 11 bases between them. This CDR3 region has 15 residues. Written as DNA, the CDR3 is TGTGCCAGCAGCTTAGGCGGGACGGTTCAAGAGACCCAGTACTTC. Translating gives CASSLGGTVQETQYF.

The chain joins TRBV6-1 to TRBJ1-1; 7 bases agree with TRBD1. The CDR3 is 15 residues long. Germline V gene sequence: CDR1 MNHNS, CDR2 SASEGT. J gave up 0 bases and V 4 bases, and 5 bases lay outside the gene matches. In nucleotides, the CDR3 is TGTGCCAGCAGTGCCCTGGACAGGATGAACACTGAAGCTTTCTTT. It specifies CASSALDRMNTEAFF.

The chain uses TRBV18 and TRBJ2-1; 8 nucleotides match TRBD2. The junction had 15 bases not matched to a gene; V was cut back by 3 bases and J by 5 bases. This CDR3 spans 18 amino acids. Germline CDR1 reads KGHSH; CDR2 reads LQKENI. The DNA of the CDR3 is TGTGCCAGCTCACCGTCAAACCGAGGACTAGCCTCAAACAATGAGCAGTTCTTC. It specifies CASSPSNRGLASNNEQFF.

This sequence joins TRBV28 and TRBJ1-4; D unresolved. The V end lost 0 bases, the J end lost 7 bases, and 6 bases lay between the germline ends. Germline CDR1 and CDR2: MDHEN and SYDVKM. This CDR3 is 13 amino acids long. The CDR3 sequence is CASSLWGSEKLFF. The CDR3 DNA is TGTGCCAGCAGTTTATGGGGGAGTGAAAAACTGTTTTTT.

The chain employs TRBV9 and TRBJ2-1; the D call may be TRBD1 or TRBD2 (5 bases each). Trimming removed 1 base at V and 8 bases at J, with 19 bases between. Germline lookup yields CDR1 SGDLS and CDR2 YYNGEE. CDR3 length equals 16 residues. CDR3 amino acids: CASSVNVRGPGDEQFF. The CDR3 region has the DNA TGTGCCAGCAGCGTAAATGTGAGGGGCCCCGGGGATGAGCAGTTCTTC.

J is TRBJ2-2 and V is TRBV30; D may be TRBD1 or TRBD2 (6 bases each). The CDR3 runs to 14 residues. CDR1 GTSNPN and CDR2 SVGIG come from the germline V gene (reference sequence). Trimming left V 3 bases short and J 2 bases short, with 10 bases between. The CDR3 DNA reads TGTGCCTGGAGAGGGGGGCTAAACACCGGGGAGCTGTTTTTT. Its translation is CAWRGGLNTGELFF.

The V gene is TRBV6-4, the J gene TRBJ2-5, with TRBD1 identical over 7 bases. This CDR3 is built from 13 residues. Germline assignment: CDR1 MRHNA and CDR2 SNTAGT. With V trimmed by 6 bases and J by 5 bases, 6 bases remained unmatched. The CDR3 protein is CASSVTQGETQYF. CDR3 DNA: TGTGCCAGCAGCGTTACACAGGGGGAGACCCAGTACTTC.

The gene calls are TRBV7-8 and TRBJ1-1; TRBD1 is a possible D gene (6 bases). From germline, CDR1 is SGHVS and CDR2 FQNEAQ. CDR3 length: 12 residues. The V end was cut by 1 base, the J end by 9 bases, with 9 bases between. The CDR3 is CASSLGDIKAFF. For the CDR3, the DNA is TGTGCCAGCAGCTTAGGGGACATTAAAGCTTTCTTT.

The chain has TRBV7-2 and TRBJ2-7; the match to TRBD2 covers 8 bases. The V gene end was trimmed by 3 bases and the J gene end by 6 bases; junction bases not matched to a gene: 10. Germline CDR1 SGHTA, CDR2 FQGNSA. The length of the CDR3 is 15 residues. The CDR3 spells CASSLQIAGSGEQYF. The CDR3 bases are TGTGCCAGCAGCTTGCAGATAGCGGGGTCAGGCGAGCAGTACTTC. Drawing the rest from reference TRBV7-2 and TRBJ2-7, the complete variable domain is GAGVSQSPSNKVTEKGKDVELRCDPISGHTALYWYRQSLGQGLEFLIYFQGNSAPDKSGLPSDRFSAERTGGSVSTLTIQRTQQEDSAVYLCASSLQIAGSGEQYFGPGTRLTVT.

V is TRBV27 and J is TRBJ2-7; D possibly uses TRBD1 or TRBD2 (5 bases each). CDR1 is MNHEY, CDR2 SMNVEV, per germline (reference sequence). CDR3 length equals 14 residues. Trimming left V 6 bases short and J 2 bases short, with 14 bases between. The CDR3 here is CASSPGTGPYEQYF. The CDR3 coding sequence is TGTGCCAGCAGCCCCGGGACCGGTCCCTACGAGCAGTACTTC.

The J gene is TRBJ2-7, the V gene TRBV19, with D hard to call. Germline assignment: CDR1 LNHDA and CDR2 SQIVND (reference sequence). V lost 4 bases and J 1 base, leaving 8 bases between the germline ends. The CDR3 length is 13 residues. The CDR3 DNA is TGTGCCAGTAGTACCTTGGGGTCCTACGAGCAGTACTTC. It specifies CASSTLGSYEQYF.

The rearrangement links TRBV5-1 to TRBJ1-1; possible D gene TRBD1, 5 bases. There are 14 residues in the CDR3. Trimming took off 4 bases at V and 4 bases at J, with 14 bases between the two ends. Germline V lookup: CDR1 SGHRS, CDR2 YFSETQ. CDR3 in amino acids: CASSPGDGTTEAFF. Written as DNA, the CDR3 is TGCGCCAGCAGCCCTGGTGATGGGACCACTGAAGCTTTCTTT.

The chain has TRBV15 and TRBJ2-1; 9 positions agree with TRBD1. V lost 5 bases, J lost 2 bases, and 4 bases stayed unmatched. The CDR3 consists of 15 residues. Germline V lookup: CDR1 LNHNV, CDR2 YYDKDF (reference sequence). The CDR3 DNA reads as TGTGCCACCAGCCGCCGACAGGGGGCCTACAATGAGCAGTTCTTC. It is translated as CATSRRQGAYNEQFF.

The chain couples TRBV7-3 to TRBJ2-2; no clear D. Trimming left V 1 base short and J 0 bases short, with 6 bases between. The CDR3 consists of 15 residues. From germline, CDR1 is SGHTA and CDR2 FQGTGA. DNA for the CDR3: TGTGCCAGCAGCTTAATGGCGTCGAACACCGGGGAGCTGTTTTTT. This translates into CASSLMASNTGELFF.

This chain uses TRBV4-2 with TRBJ2-3; 8 bases agree with TRBD2. CDR1 and CDR2 (germline): LGHNA, YNFKEQ. J gave up 3 bases and V 1 base, and 6 bases lay outside the gene matches. CDR3 length equals 16 residues. The CDR3 DNA follows: TGTGCCAGCAGCCAAGGGGGCGGGGGGAATACAGATACGCAGTATTTT. This translates into CASSQGGGGNTDTQYF.

J is TRBJ2-7 and V is TRBV7-6; D possibly corresponds to TRBD2 (6 bases). V lost 5 bases, J lost 6 bases, and 17 bases lay in between. This CDR3 spans 14 amino acids. Germline assignment: CDR1 SGHVS and CDR2 FNYEAQ. CDR3 amino acids: CASSLGTGSGEQYF. DNA of the CDR3: TGTGCCAGCAGCCTAGGGACTGGGTCCGGCGAGCAGTACTTC. The whole variable domain, remainder taken from reference TRBV7-6 and TRBJ2-7, is GAGVSQSPRYKVTKRGQDVALRCDPISGHVSLYWYRQALGQGPEFLTYFNYEAQQDKSGLPNDRFSAERPEGSISTLTIQRTEQRDSAMYRCASSLGTGSGEQYFGPGTRLTVT.

The genes are TRBV29-1 and TRBJ2-1, with D perhaps assigned TRBD1 or TRBD2 (5 bases each). The germline V gene encodes CDR1 SQVTM and CDR2 ANQGSEA. V was trimmed by 1 base and J by 0 bases, leaving 7 bases between them. The CDR3 runs 14 residues. In nucleotides, the CDR3 is TGCAGCGTTGAAGGGGGACCCTCCTACAATGAGCAGTTCTTC. It codes for CSVEGGPSYNEQFF.

This chain uses TRBV6-5 with TRBJ1-2; perhaps TRBD1 as D (5 bases). This CDR3 is built from 15 residues. The V gene's germline CDR1 is MNHEY and CDR2 SVGAGI. V was clipped by 6 bases and J by 4 bases, with 18 bases between them. CDR3 coding DNA: TGTGCCAGCAGCCGCTCAACCCGGGACGGCTATGGCTACACCTTC. Translation gives CASSRSTRDGYGYTF.

The chain combines TRBV6-1 with TRBJ2-3; 7 nucleotides align to TRBD2. V trimming: 6 bases; J trimming: 4 bases; junction bases outside the gene matches: 10. The V gene's germline CDR1 is MNHNS and CDR2 SASEGT. The CDR3 runs to 15 residues. The CDR3 spells CASSHGGRAADTQYF. The CDR3 DNA reads TGTGCCAGCAGCCACGGGGGGAGGGCGGCAGATACGCAGTATTTT.

The chain links TRBV2 to TRBJ2-7; 9 bases are shared with TRBD1. This CDR3 region has 16 residues. CDR1 is SNHLY, CDR2 FYNNEI, per germline. Losses at the gene ends were 8 bases for V and 2 bases for J; bases not matched to a gene: 13. CDR3 sequence reads: CASRDRALGGPYEQYF. The CDR3 DNA is TGTGCCAGCCGGGACAGGGCACTTGGGGGGCCCTACGAGCAGTACTTC.

J is TRBJ1-5 and V is TRBV5-1; 7 bases agree with TRBD1. The germline CDR1 and CDR2 sequences are SGHRS and YFSETQ. The CDR3 is 15 amino acids. The J segment lost 4 bases and the V segment lost 4 bases, leaving 8 bases of the junction unmatched. The CDR3 sequence is CASSPEGQANQPQHF. For the CDR3, the DNA is TGCGCCAGCAGCCCAGAAGGACAGGCAAATCAGCCCCAGCATTTT.

This chain joins TRBV20-1 and TRBJ2-5; no clear D gene. CDR3 size: 11 residues. The germline V gene has CDR1 DFQATT and CDR2 SNEGSKA (reference sequence). Trimming stripped 4 bases from V and 8 bases from J, with 11 bases between. CDR3 nucleotides: TGCAGTGCTACGCCCGAGGAAACCCAGTACTTC. It yields the protein CSATPEETQYF.

The chain carries TRBV30 and TRBJ1-4; the D gene is possibly TRBD1 (6 bases). Trimming pared 3 bases from V and 2 bases from J, leaving 10 bases between. The CDR3 length is 14 residues. Germline assignment: CDR1 GTSNPN and CDR2 SVGIG (reference sequence). CDR3 amino acids: CAWRQGSTNEKLFF. The CDR3, as DNA: TGTGCCTGGAGACAGGGATCGACTAATGAAAAACTGTTTTTT. Full variable domain (outside the CDR3, taken from reference TRBV30 and TRBJ1-4): SQTIHQWPATLVQPVGSPLSLECTVEGTSNPNLYWYRQAAGRGLQLLFYSVGIGQISSEVPQNLSASRPQDRQFILSSKKLLLSDSGFYLCAWRQGSTNEKLFFGSGTQLSVL.